This T cell receptor beta chain was captured in a study of blood T cell repertoires in COVID-19. TCRdb's table, derived via immunoSEQ multiplex PCR, lists solely in-frame clones and lacks some. In the table there are about 190,000 clones, approximately 79% of which are singletons. With 8 bases removed from V and 5 bases from J, the gap between germline ends came to 15 bases. The V gene's germline CDR1 is ENHRY and CDR2 SYGVKD. The CDR3 is 13 residues long. The sequenced sample was peripheral blood. The sequence was collected from a woman aged 50 to 65 with acute or convalescent COVID-19. This rearrangement joins TRBV10-3 to TRBJ1-1; D might be TRBD1 (6 bases). CDR3 residues: CAIGGGGRTEAFF. The DNA of the CDR3 is TGTGCCATCGGTGGAGGGGGTCGAACTGAAGCTTTCTTT.